These 24 T cell receptor beta chains came from one sample sequenced in a study of cytomegalovirus exposure and HLA in healthy donors. Sequencing used immunoSEQ multiplex PCR; TCRdb keeps in-frame clones, though not all of them. The sample lists some 45,000 clones; 90% to 95% were seen once. The sequenced sample was PBMCs. The receptor source for this set is a man younger than 30 in good health and CMV-seronegative.

V gene TRBV4-2 combines with J gene TRBJ2-2; 10 bases are shared with TRBD2. This CDR3 is built from 18 residues. Per germline, CDR1 LGHNA and CDR2 YNFKEQ. Trimming at V came to 1 base and at J to 6 bases, leaving 11 bases not matched to a gene. CDR3 sequence reads: CASSQGSLLAGAAGELFF. DNA of the CDR3: TGTGCCAGCAGCCAAGGATCGCTCCTAGCGGGAGCGGCCGGGGAGCTGTTTTTT.

This chain joins TRBV5-6 and TRBJ1-4; D gene unclear. Germline values: CDR1 SGHDT, CDR2 YYEEEE. The CDR3 has 14 amino acids. Trimming took off 2 bases at V and 4 bases at J, with 9 bases between the two ends. DNA for the CDR3: TGTGCCAGCAGCTTAAGTCAGTTTAATGAAAAACTGTTTTTT. Residues: CASSLSQFNEKLFF.

The V call is TRBV4-1, the J call TRBJ1-5; D not certain. Trimming shortened V by 2 bases and J by 6 bases, and 11 bases separated the two germline ends. Germline CDR1 is MGHRA and CDR2 is YSYEKL. There are 14 residues in the CDR3. The CDR3 coding sequence is TGCGCCAGCAGCCAATGGGTGCTAGTTCAGCCCCAGCATTTT. This sequence encodes CASSQWVLVQPQHF.

Only one count was recorded for this clone. The J gene is TRBJ2-7, the V gene TRBV27; 9 nucleotides align to TRBD2. CDR1 is MNHEY, CDR2 SMNVEV, per germline (reference sequence). The CDR3 is made up of 16 amino acids. J was trimmed by 2 bases and V by 4 bases; bases with no gene match: 9. CDR3 bases: TGTGCCAGCAGTTCCCTGACTAGCGGAGGCCCCTACGAGCAGTACTTC. Protein product: CASSSLTSGGPYEQYF.

A few counts support this clone. The rearrangement joins TRBV10-3 to TRBJ1-3; 11 bases match TRBD1. V lost 6 bases, J lost 3 bases, and 4 bases stayed unmatched. The CDR3 is 15 residues long. Germline V CDR1 and CDR2: ENHRY, SYGVKD. CDR3 in amino acids: CAISGQGASGNTIYF. The DNA of the CDR3 is TGTGCCATCAGCGGACAGGGGGCGAGTGGAAACACCATATATTTT.

The V gene is TRBV5-8, the J gene TRBJ2-5; tentative D call: TRBD1 (6 bases). Trimming left V 2 bases short and J 0 bases short, with 11 bases between. The germline V gene encodes CDR1 SGHTS and CDR2 YDEGEE. This CDR3 spans 15 amino acids. The chain's CDR3 is CASSFNQGYQETQYF. CDR3 nucleotide sequence: TGTGCCAGCAGCTTTAATCAGGGGTACCAAGAGACCCAGTACTTC. The whole variable domain, filled in from reference TRBV5-8 and TRBJ2-5, reads EAGVTQSPTHLIKTRGQQATLRCSPISGHTSVYWYQQALGLGLQFLLWYDEGEERNRGNFPPRFSGRQFPNYSSELNVNALELEDSALYLCASSFNQGYQETQYFGPGTRLLVL.

This sequence joins TRBV15 and TRBJ2-1, with 13 bases identical to TRBD2. CDR1 LNHNV and CDR2 YYDKDF come from the germline V gene (reference sequence). Trimming at V came to 3 bases and at J to 8 bases, leaving 7 bases not matched to a gene. CDR3 length equals 16 residues. The CDR3 spells CATSRRLAGGWDEQFF. Here the CDR3 DNA reads TGTGCCACCAGCAGGAGACTAGCGGGGGGATGGGATGAGCAGTTCTTC.

V usage is TRBV4-2 and J usage is TRBJ2-7; 9 bases map to TRBD2. Trimming removed 0 bases from V and 5 bases from J; junction bases left unmatched: 5. Germline V gives CDR1 LGHNA, CDR2 YNFKEQ. CDR3 length: 15 amino acids. The CDR3 sequence is CASSQDLAGSNEQYF. The CDR3 nucleotides read TGTGCCAGCAGCCAAGATCTAGCGGGGTCGAACGAGCAGTACTTC.

This clone was counted only a few times. The V and J genes are TRBV29-1 and TRBJ2-1; D might be TRBD2 (6 bases). The CDR3 has 15 amino acids. Trimming removed 4 bases from V and 0 bases from J, with 13 bases in between. Germline CDR1 SQVTM, CDR2 ANQGSEA. CDR3 amino acids: CSVGVAESSYNEQFF. As DNA, the CDR3 is TGCAGCGTTGGAGTAGCGGAAAGCTCCTACAATGAGCAGTTCTTC.

The CDR3 sequence: CASSPVQGAFSGYTF. CDR3 sequence (DNA): TGCGCCAGCAGTCCGGTCCAGGGGGCTTTTAGTGGCTACACCTTC. The chain is built from TRBV5-1 and TRBJ1-2; TRBD1 matches 8 bases. V lost 5 bases and J lost 7; bases outside the gene matches: 13. The germline CDR1 and CDR2 sequences are SGHRS and YFSETQ. This CDR3 has 15 amino acids. Together with reference TRBV5-1 and TRBJ1-2, the CDR3 gives the full variable domain: KAGVTQTPRYLIKTRGQQVTLSCSPISGHRSVSWYQQTPGQGLQFLFEYFSETQRNKGNFPGRFSGRQFSNSRSEMNVSTLELGDSALYLCASSPVQGAFSGYTFGSGTRLTVV.

The gene calls are TRBV25-1 and TRBJ2-7, with D uncertain. Trimming took 3 bases from V and 0 from J, leaving 6 bases between them. Looked up from germline, CDR1 is MGHDK and CDR2 is SYGVNS. This CDR3 has 13 amino acids. CDR3 sequence reads: CASSDSGSYEQYF. The CDR3, as DNA: TGTGCCAGCAGTGACAGTGGCTCCTACGAGCAGTACTTC.

J is TRBJ2-7 and V is TRBV6-5, with TRBD2 identical over 11 bases. The germline V gene has CDR1 MNHEY and CDR2 SVGAGI. Unmatched junction bases numbered 8, after V lost 6 bases and J lost 4 bases. This CDR3 is built from 15 residues. CDR3 sequence (DNA): TGTGCCAGCAGGGAACTACTAGCGGGGGCTTACGAGCAGTACTTC. This sequence encodes CASRELLAGAYEQYF.

The chain recombines TRBV9 with TRBJ2-1; D unclear. Germline V CDR1 and CDR2: SGDLS, YYNGEE. The V gene lost 0 bases and the J gene lost 0 bases, with 10 bases spanning the gap. The CDR3 runs to 16 residues. The CDR3 coding sequence is TGTGCCAGCAGCGTAGATTGGGCGAGCTCCTACAATGAGCAGTTCTTC. This encodes CASSVDWASSYNEQFF.

This clone showed up just once. The rearrangement uses TRBV5-1 and TRBJ2-5; TRBD2 matches 9 bases. This CDR3 is 14 amino acids long. The V and J ends lost 3 bases and 5 bases, in that order; junction bases with no gene match: 5. Germline V gives CDR1 SGHRS, CDR2 YFSETQ. The CDR3 reads CASSSSSGTETQYF. The DNA of the CDR3 is TGCGCCAGCAGCTCCTCTAGCGGGACGGAGACCCAGTACTTC.

The CDR3 DNA is TGTGCCAGCAGTTACTCGGGGAAACAGGGGGGGAGAGAGCAGTACTTC. Amino acids: CASSYSGKQGGREQYF. The V and J genes are TRBV6-6 and TRBJ2-7, with D possibly being TRBD1 (8 bases). V was pared by 0 bases and J by 7 bases, with 19 bases between. Germline lookup yields CDR1 MNHNY and CDR2 SVGAGI (reference sequence). This CDR3 is 16 amino acids long.

The chain recombines TRBV11-3 with TRBJ2-7; 11 bases align to TRBD1. Germline trimming cut 5 bases from V and 4 bases from J; bases unmatched to any gene: 7. Looked up from germline, CDR1 is SGHNT and CDR2 is YENEEA. The CDR3 loop spans 15 amino acids. The CDR3 region is CASSAGTGGSYEQYF. In DNA, the CDR3 is TGTGCCAGCAGCGCCGGGACAGGGGGTTCTTACGAGCAGTACTTC.

The CDR3 protein is CASSPGATGEAFF. CDR3 bases: TGTGCCAGCTCACCGGGGGCCACCGGTGAAGCTTTCTTT. The V and J genes are TRBV18 and TRBJ1-1; tentatively, D is TRBD1 (6 bases). This CDR3 has 13 residues. In germline, CDR1 is KGHSH, CDR2 LQKENI. V was trimmed by 3 bases and J by 7 bases, leaving 12 bases between them.

The chain combines TRBV27 with TRBJ2-1, with 10 nucleotides matching TRBD2. Germline V gene data show CDR1 as MNHEY and CDR2 as SMNVEV (reference sequence). The CDR3 is made up of 14 amino acids. Trimming at V came to 7 bases and at J to 3 bases, leaving 3 bases not matched to a gene. Here the CDR3 DNA reads TGTGCCAGCACCAGGACTAGCGGCTACAATGAGCAGTTCTTC. Translating gives CASTRTSGYNEQFF.

The V call is TRBV5-4, the J call TRBJ2-1; TRBD2 matches at 11 bases. There are 15 residues in the CDR3. Germline CDR1 SGHNT, CDR2 YYREEE (reference sequence). V was clipped by 0 bases and J by 6 bases; unmatched bases: 2. CDR3 loop: CASSLGLAGGNEQFF. The DNA for the CDR3 is TGTGCCAGCAGCTTGGGGCTAGCGGGGGGCAATGAGCAGTTCTTC.

This rearrangement joins TRBV2 to TRBJ2-3, with TRBD2 as a possible D gene (5 bases). The CDR3 is 14 residues long. Per germline, CDR1 SNHLY and CDR2 FYNNEI. The V and J ends lost 11 bases and 3 bases respectively, with 18 bases between them. The CDR3 reads CAGKDPGETDTQYF. DNA of the CDR3: TGTGCCGGCAAGGACCCCGGGGAAACAGATACGCAGTATTTT.

The gene calls are TRBV5-6 and TRBJ2-7; 11 bases are a match to TRBD1. V shed 2 bases, J shed 6 bases, and the junction held 4 bases outside the gene matches. The CDR3 length is 14 residues. From germline, CDR1 is SGHDT and CDR2 YYEEEE. CDR3 in amino acids: CASSFGQGALEQYF. The CDR3 DNA follows: TGTGCCAGCAGCTTCGGACAGGGGGCGCTCGAGCAGTACTTC.

This chain uses TRBV7-9 with TRBJ2-1, with D maybe TRBD2 (5 bases). CDR1 SEHNR and CDR2 FQNEAQ come from the germline V gene (reference sequence). V lost 1 base and J lost 2, with 6 bases in between. CDR3 length: 14 amino acids. In nucleotides, the CDR3 is TGTGCCAGCAGCTTAGGAGGGACCTACAATGAGCAGTTCTTC. Translated, it gives CASSLGGTYNEQFF. The whole variable domain, filled in from reference TRBV7-9 and TRBJ2-1, reads DTGVSQNPRHKITKRGQNVTFRCDPISEHNRLYWYRQTLGQGPEFLTYFQNEAQLEKSRLLSDRFSAERPKGSFSTLEIQRTEQGDSAMYLCASSLGGTYNEQFFGPGTRLTVL.

The CDR3 spells CASSPDKPTGEKLFF. DNA for the CDR3: TGTGCCAGCAGTCCCGATAAGCCGACAGGAGAAAAACTGTTTTTT. The chain has TRBV27 and TRBJ1-4, with D perhaps TRBD1 (6 bases). V dropped 5 bases and J dropped 8 bases, with 18 bases sitting between them. Germline V CDR1 and CDR2: MNHEY, SMNVEV (reference sequence). The CDR3 is 15 residues long.

The chain uses TRBV7-2 and TRBJ1-1; D is ambiguous. Germline CDR1 and CDR2: SGHTA and FQGNSA. This CDR3 has 13 amino acids. V lost 4 bases and J 1 base, leaving 7 bases between the germline ends. The CDR3 coding sequence is TGTGCCAGCAGCTCCCCGAGGAACACTGAAGCTTTCTTT. Translating gives CASSSPRNTEAFF.